This T cell receptor (beta chain) was captured in a study of T cell repertoires in cytomegalovirus infection. The wider study: Well-studied HLA-B-restricted epitopes and recently identified HLA-C-restricted epitopes of CMV were both used in the study. Indications came from public TCR beta signatures; they pointed to CMV infection and to a matching HLA type.

TCRdb independently ran MiXCR on the reads; one entry per CDR3 protein. The data contain roughly 70,000 distinct CDR3 sequences, 20% of them singletons. The CDR3 sequence is 15 residues long. The J segment lost 6 bases and the V segment lost 1 base, leaving 5 bases of the junction unmatched. On this clonotype itself: The target antigen is unknown.

The clonotype comes from a human donor in good health (CMV status not recorded). Some clones in this sample may be carry-over from other donors' samples. This chain joins TRBV12-3 or TRBV12-4 and TRBJ1-5, with 8 bases aligning to TRBD1. The sequencing used CD8+ T cells from cultured PBMCs, collected from culture after CMV antigen stimulation. The CDR3 DNA reads as TGTGCCAGCAGTTTAGGGACAGGGACGGGTCAGCCCCAGCATTTT. Its protein product is CASSLGTGTGQPQHF.